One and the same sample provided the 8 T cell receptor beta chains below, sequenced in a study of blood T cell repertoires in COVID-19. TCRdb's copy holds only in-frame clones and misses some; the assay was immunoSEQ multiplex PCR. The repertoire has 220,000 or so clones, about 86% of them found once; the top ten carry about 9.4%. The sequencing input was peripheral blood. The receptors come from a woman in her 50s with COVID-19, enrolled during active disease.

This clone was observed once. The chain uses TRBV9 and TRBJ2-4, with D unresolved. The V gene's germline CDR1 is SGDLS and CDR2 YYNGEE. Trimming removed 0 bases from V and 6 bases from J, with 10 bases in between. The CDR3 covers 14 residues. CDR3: CASSVATTGNIQYF. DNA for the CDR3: TGTGCCAGCAGCGTAGCTACAACGGGAAACATTCAGTACTTC. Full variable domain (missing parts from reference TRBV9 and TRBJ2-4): DSGVTQTPKHLITATGQRVTLRCSPRSGDLSVYWYQQSLDQGLQFLIQYYNGEERAKGNILERFSAQQFPDLHSELNLSSLELGDSALYFCASSVATTGNIQYFGAGTRLSVL.

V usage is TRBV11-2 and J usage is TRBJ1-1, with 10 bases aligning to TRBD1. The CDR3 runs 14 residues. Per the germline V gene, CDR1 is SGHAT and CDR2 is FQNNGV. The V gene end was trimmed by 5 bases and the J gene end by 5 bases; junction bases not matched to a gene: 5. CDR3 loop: CASSLLDRGTEAFF. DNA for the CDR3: TGTGCCAGCAGCCTCCTGGACAGGGGGACTGAAGCTTTCTTT.

The DNA for the CDR3 is TGTGCCATCAGTGAGCCGGACAGGGGCTATGGCTACACCTTC. Protein: CAISEPDRGYGYTF. J is TRBJ1-2 and V is TRBV10-3; 9 bases agree with TRBD1. This CDR3 is built from 14 residues. Trimming at V came to 2 bases and at J to 4 bases, leaving 2 bases not matched to a gene. Per the germline V gene, CDR1 is ENHRY and CDR2 is SYGVKD.

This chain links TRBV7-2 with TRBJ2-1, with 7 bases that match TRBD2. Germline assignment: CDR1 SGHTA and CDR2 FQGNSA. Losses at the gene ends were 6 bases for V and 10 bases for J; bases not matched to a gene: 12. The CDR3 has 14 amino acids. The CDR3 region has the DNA TGTGCCAGCAGGTACTCTGTGGGAGGGTACGAGCAGTTCTTC. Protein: CASRYSVGGYEQFF.

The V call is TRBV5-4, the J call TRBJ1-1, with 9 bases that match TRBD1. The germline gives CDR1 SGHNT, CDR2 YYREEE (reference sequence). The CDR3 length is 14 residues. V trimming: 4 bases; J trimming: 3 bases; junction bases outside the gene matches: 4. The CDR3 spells CASSRGQGDTEAFF. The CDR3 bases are TGTGCCAGCAGCCGGGGACAGGGTGACACTGAAGCTTTCTTT.

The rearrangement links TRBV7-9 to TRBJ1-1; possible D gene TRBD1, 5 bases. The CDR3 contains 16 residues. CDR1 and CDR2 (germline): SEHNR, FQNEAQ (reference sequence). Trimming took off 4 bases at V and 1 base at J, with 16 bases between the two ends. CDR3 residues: CASSYLARGGNTEAFF. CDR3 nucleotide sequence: TGTGCCAGCAGCTATCTGGCAAGGGGAGGGAACACTGAAGCTTTCTTT.

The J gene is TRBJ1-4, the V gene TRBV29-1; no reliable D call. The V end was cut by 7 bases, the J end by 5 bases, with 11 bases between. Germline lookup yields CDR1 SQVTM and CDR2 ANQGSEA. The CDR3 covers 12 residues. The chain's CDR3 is CSAFGENEKLFF. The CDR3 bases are TGCAGCGCTTTTGGAGAAAATGAAAAACTGTTTTTT.

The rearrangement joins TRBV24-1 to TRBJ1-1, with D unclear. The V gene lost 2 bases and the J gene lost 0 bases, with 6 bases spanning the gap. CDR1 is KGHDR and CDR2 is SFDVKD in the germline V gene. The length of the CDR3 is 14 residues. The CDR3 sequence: CATSDSRVNTEAFF. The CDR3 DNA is TGTGCCACCAGTGATTCGCGGGTGAACACTGAAGCTTTCTTT.